This T cell receptor (beta chain) was documented in a study of spatial heterogeneity in lung cancer. Overall study context: Alpha-chain detections were consistently fewer than beta-chain detections among the sequences.

TCRdb itself ran the 5' RACE reads through MiXCR, one entry per CDR3 protein. Altogether 50,000 to 65,000 distinct CDR3 sequences are present, roughly 8% being singletons, with the ten largest covering over 13%. Deletions cut 5 bases from V and 2 bases from J, with 10 bases between. CDR1 and CDR2 (germline): DFQATT, SNEGSKA (reference sequence). This CDR3 is 13 amino acids long. The time point is: sample taken at primary tumor resection. TCRs were sequenced from unsorted whole RNA of tumor, nontumor lung or PBMC. The donors, 72 patients with untreated early-stage non-small cell lung cancer, provided the samples. This clonotype was recorded a few times. The target antigen is unknown. The study, taken as a whole, reports: Tumor TCRs that were ubiquitous and expanded showed up in blood more at resection than follow-up.

The sequence was collected from a female donor with early-stage non-small cell lung cancer. The chain employs TRBV20-1 and TRBJ1-5; tentatively, D is TRBD1 (6 bases). Sequences were derived from PBMCs, sampled at surgery. Written as DNA, the CDR3 is TGCAGTGCTTATTCAGGGGGCAATCAGCCCCAGCATTTT. Protein product: CSAYSGGNQPQHF.